This T cell receptor (beta chain) was recorded in a study of graft-versus-host responses after intestinal transplantation. In the study overall: Multivisceral, liver-intestinal, or isolated intestinal transplants were received by the recipients.

TCRdb's copy holds only in-frame clones and misses some; the assay was immunoSEQ multiplex PCR. Of fewer than 50,000 clones listed, approximately 84% are singletons. There are 13 residues in the CDR3. In germline, CDR1 is SGHRS, CDR2 YFSETQ. With regard to this clone: Its antigen is unidentified. One end of the junction is discordant with germline, which a read error may explain.

The chain joins TRBV5-1 to TRBJ1-2, with D possibly matching TRBD1 (5 bases). This sample comprised unstimulated CD4+ T cells sorted from spleen or lymph node cells, obtained before transplant. The clonotype comes from a human donor who was the organ donor for an intestinal transplant. The DNA of the CDR3 is TGCGCCAGCCGCTTCGCAGGGATCGATGGCTACACCTTC. Amino acid sequence: CASRFAGIDGYTF.